The source of this TCR beta chain is a study of blood T cell repertoires in COVID-19. Germline loops: CDR1 MGHRA, CDR2 YSYEKL. Trimming removed 3 bases from V and 4 bases from J, with 10 bases in between. This CDR3 is built from 14 residues. Self-reported history from a screening survey and questionnaire set each donor's cohort. In the authors' workflow: Nucleated cell number was recorded as an estimate derived from reference gene primer amplification. The assay was immunoSEQ multiplex PCR, and TCRdb's table has in-frame clones only and misses some. Clone size and V and J calls were adopted from that table, with D and trimming inferred from the DNA. The repertoire has hundreds of thousands of clones, about 85% of them found once; the top ten carry over 1.5%.

This sequence was found in a woman younger than 30 with acute COVID-19. Sequencing was done on a sample of PBMCs or T cells enriched from blood (not recorded which). The chain uses TRBV4-1 and TRBJ1-5; perhaps TRBD1 as D (5 bases). DNA for the CDR3: TGCGCCAGCAGCCATCCGACAGCAAATCAGCCCCAGCATTTT. Residues: CASSHPTANQPQHF.